This T cell receptor (beta chain) came from a study of PD-1 blockade in classical Hodgkin lymphoma. Points from the study as a whole: Relapsed/refractory patients reportedly had lower baseline diversity than newly diagnosed patients. Only CD4+ TCR diversity, not CD8+, had risen significantly by C4D1. The causes of the repertoire differences, possibly disease activity or prior therapy, remain undefined. Complete responders entered with baseline diversity on par with newly diagnosed patients, the results showed.

The time point here: cycle 4 day 1 (C4D1), after six to seven weeks of nivolumab. Every one of the patients relapsed after autologous stem cell transplantation (brentuximab vedotin exposure was variable). PBMCs, once thawed, yielded CD8+ T cells isolated by magnetic negative selection. Data came from immunoSEQ multiplex PCR; TCRdb stores just in-frame clones and leaves some out. The data show 4,500 to 6,000 clones, with around two thirds seen just once and approximately 25% held by the top ten. About this clone itself: What it binds is unknown.

The ends lost 0 bases at V and 7 bases at J; junction bases unmatched: 12. CDR1 SGDLS and CDR2 YYNGEE come from the germline V gene. This CDR3 has 17 amino acids. The TCR originated in a human donor with classical Hodgkin lymphoma. The sequencing here drew on CD8+ T cells from blood, taken before the fourth cycle of nivolumab. The rearrangement links TRBV9 to TRBJ2-1, with TRBD1 matching over 8 bases. CDR3 loop: CASSVARSGGAGNEQFF. CDR3 coding DNA: TGTGCCAGCAGCGTAGCCAGGTCAGGGGGCGCGGGAAATGAGCAGTTCTTC.